Listed below are T cell receptor beta chains from one sample, sequenced in a study of T cell repertoires in cytomegalovirus infection. TCRdb re-called the reads through MiXCR, storing one row per CDR3 protein. The sample contains some 600,000 distinct CDR3 sequences, 20% to 25% of which appear only once. Sequencing input: CD8+ T cells from PBMCs. These receptors were collected from a human donor in good health (CMV status not recorded). Some clones in this sample may be carry-over from other donors' samples. Each CDR3 is given with its conserved first and last residue. D genes are given only for firm matches. A row's size may be missing; if present it is once, few, many or a size class.

CDR3 protein: CSVEWGNTEAFF
CDR3 DNA: TGCAGCGTTGAGTGGGGGAACACTGAAGCTTTCTTT
J gene: TRBJ1-1
D gene: .
V gene: TRBV29-1
clone size: .

CDR3 protein: CASSERTSGGAGGNEQFF
CDR3 DNA: TGTGCCAGCAGTGAACGGACTAGCGGGGGGGCCGGTGGCAATGAGCAGTTCTTC
J gene: TRBJ2-1
D gene: TRBD2
V gene: TRBV2
clone size: few

CDR3 protein: CSVEDRERAETQYF
CDR3 DNA: TGCAGCGTTGAAGATCGGGAGCGGGCGGAGACCCAGTACTTC
J gene: TRBJ2-5
D gene: .
V gene: TRBV29-1
clone size: .

CDR3 protein: CASRMTGARSGANVLTF
CDR3 DNA: TGTGCCAGCAGGATGACAGGGGCGCGCTCTGGGGCCAACGTCCTGACTTTC
J gene: TRBJ2-6
D gene: TRBD1
V gene: TRBV12-3/TRBV12-4
clone size: .

CDR3 protein: CSARGQAGYNEQFF
CDR3 DNA: TGCAGTGCTAGAGGCCAGGCGGGATACAATGAGCAGTTCTTC
J gene: TRBJ2-1
D gene: .
V gene: TRBV20-1
clone size: .

CDR3 protein: CASSKDRALHGYTF
CDR3 DNA: TGTGCCAGCAGCAAAGACAGGGCCCTCCATGGCTACACCTTC
J gene: TRBJ1-2
D gene: TRBD1
V gene: TRBV7-9
clone size: few

CDR3 protein: CASSYGGRTTDTQYF
CDR3 DNA: TGTGCCAGCAGTTACGGGGGAAGAACCACAGATACGCAGTATTTT
J gene: TRBJ2-3
D gene: .
V gene: TRBV6-6
clone size: many

CDR3 protein: CASSLVGGDRTDTQYF
CDR3 DNA: TGTGCCAGCAGCTTGGTTGGAGGGGACCGCACAGATACGCAGTATTTT
J gene: TRBJ2-3
D gene: .
V gene: TRBV7-9
clone size: many

CDR3 protein: CASKAGTSECNEQFF
CDR3 DNA: TGTGCCAGCAAAGCCGGGACTAGCGAATGCAATGAGCAGTTCTTC
J gene: TRBJ2-1
D gene: TRBD2
V gene: TRBV2
clone size: .

CDR3 protein: CASSFWTGGLNIQYF
CDR3 DNA: TGTGCCAGCAGCTTTTGGACAGGGGGCTTGAACATTCAGTACTTC
J gene: TRBJ2-4
D gene: TRBD1
V gene: TRBV7-2
clone size: many

CDR3 protein: CASSSWTGGTGELFF
CDR3 DNA: TGTGCCAGCAGCTCCTGGACAGGGGGCACCGGGGAGCTGTTTTTT
J gene: TRBJ2-2
D gene: TRBD1
V gene: TRBV19
clone size: many

CDR3 protein: CASSYSKKSPLNEQFF
CDR3 DNA: TGTGCCAGCAGTTACTCGAAGAAGTCCCCCCTCAATGAGCAGTTCTTC
J gene: TRBJ2-1
D gene: .
V gene: TRBV6-5
clone size: few

CDR3 protein: CASSSIDGVKETQYF
CDR3 DNA: TGTGCCAGCAGTTCCATCGACGGGGTGAAGGAGACCCAGTACTTC
J gene: TRBJ2-5
D gene: .
V gene: TRBV6-5
clone size: many

CDR3 protein: CASSLPGQSNQPQHF
CDR3 DNA: TGTGCCAGCAGCTTACCGGGACAAAGCAATCAGCCCCAGCATTTT
J gene: TRBJ1-5
D gene: .
V gene: TRBV7-9
clone size: few